The 2 T cell receptor beta chains below were found in one sample sequenced in a study of cytomegalovirus exposure and HLA in healthy donors. Both 60 Vbeta primers and 13 Jbeta primers went into the PCR. Clones were read by immunoSEQ multiplex PCR, and TCRdb kept only the in-frame ones, dropping some. Of under 200,000 clones listed, approximately 80% are singletons. The sample was PBMCs. Receptor source: a woman in her late teens or twenties in good health and CMV-seropositive.

A remark on this clone: This same CDR3 is encoded by further DNA sequences in the sample. The genes are TRBV6-1 and TRBJ1-6, with D possibly being TRBD1 (5 bases). Trimming cost V 2 bases and J 8 bases, with 16 bases left between them. The CDR3 is 16 residues long. CDR1 and CDR2 from the germline V gene are MNHNS and SASEGT. CDR3 bases: TGTGCCAGCAGTGAATGGGGGGAGGGGTTTGATTCACCCCTCCACTTT. Its protein product is CASSEWGEGFDSPLHF.

This clone has only a few counts. The rearrangement uses TRBV28 and TRBJ2-1; 9 bases map to TRBD1. The CDR3 contains 13 residues. Trimming cost V 5 bases and J 15 bases; bases outside gene matches: 11. Germline CDR1 is MDHEN and CDR2 is SYDVKM. CDR3 nucleotide sequence: TGTGCCAGCAGTCCGACCGGGACAGGGTTTCGGTTCTTC. Translated: CASSPTGTGFRFF.